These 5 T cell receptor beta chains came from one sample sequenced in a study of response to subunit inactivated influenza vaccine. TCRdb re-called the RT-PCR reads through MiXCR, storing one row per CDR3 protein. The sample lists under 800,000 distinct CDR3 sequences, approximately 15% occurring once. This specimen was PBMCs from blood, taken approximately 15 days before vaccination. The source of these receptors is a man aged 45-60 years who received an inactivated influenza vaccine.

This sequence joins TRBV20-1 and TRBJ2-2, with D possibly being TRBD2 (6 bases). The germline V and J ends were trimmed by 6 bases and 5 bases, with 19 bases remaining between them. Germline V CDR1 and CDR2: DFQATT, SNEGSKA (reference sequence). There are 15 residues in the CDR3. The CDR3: CSAPVGRTGTGELFF. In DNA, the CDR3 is TGCAGTGCGCCTGTGGGGAGGACTGGGACCGGGGAGCTGTTTTTT.

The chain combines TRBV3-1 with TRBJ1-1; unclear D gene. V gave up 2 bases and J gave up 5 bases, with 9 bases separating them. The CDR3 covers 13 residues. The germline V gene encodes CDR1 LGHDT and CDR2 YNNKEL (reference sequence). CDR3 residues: CASSQLEGTEAFF. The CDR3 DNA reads TGTGCCAGCAGCCAATTGGAGGGAACTGAAGCTTTCTTT.

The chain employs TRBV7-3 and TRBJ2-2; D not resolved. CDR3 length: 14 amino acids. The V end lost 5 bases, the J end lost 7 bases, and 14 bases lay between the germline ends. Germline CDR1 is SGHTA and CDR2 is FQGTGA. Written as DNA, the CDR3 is TGTGCCAGCAGCCGTATCGGCAGTAACGGGGAGCTGTTTTTT. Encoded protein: CASSRIGSNGELFF.

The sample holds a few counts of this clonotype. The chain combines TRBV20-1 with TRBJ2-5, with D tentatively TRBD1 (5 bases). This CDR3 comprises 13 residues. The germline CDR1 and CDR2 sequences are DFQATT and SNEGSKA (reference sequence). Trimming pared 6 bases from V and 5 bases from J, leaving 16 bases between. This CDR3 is CSAPALGAETQYF. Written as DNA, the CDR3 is TGCAGTGCGCCGGCTCTTGGGGCTGAGACCCAGTACTTC.

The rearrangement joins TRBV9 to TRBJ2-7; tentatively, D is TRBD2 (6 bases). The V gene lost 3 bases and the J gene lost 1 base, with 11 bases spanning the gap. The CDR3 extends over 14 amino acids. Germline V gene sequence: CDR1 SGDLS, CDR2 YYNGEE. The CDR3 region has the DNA TGTGCCAGCAGCGCCCGGGACTCTTCCTACGAGCAGTACTTC. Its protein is CASSARDSSYEQYF.